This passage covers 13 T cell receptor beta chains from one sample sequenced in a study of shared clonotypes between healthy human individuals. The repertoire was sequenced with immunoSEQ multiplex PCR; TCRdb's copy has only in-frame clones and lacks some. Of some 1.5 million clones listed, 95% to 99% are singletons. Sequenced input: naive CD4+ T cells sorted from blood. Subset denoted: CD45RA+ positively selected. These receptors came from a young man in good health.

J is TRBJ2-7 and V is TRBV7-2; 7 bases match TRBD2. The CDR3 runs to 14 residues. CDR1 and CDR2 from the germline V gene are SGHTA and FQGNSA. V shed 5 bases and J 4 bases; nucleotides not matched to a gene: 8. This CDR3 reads CASSPRLARYEQYF. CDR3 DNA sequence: TGTGCCAGCAGCCCTAGACTAGCACGATACGAGCAGTACTTC.

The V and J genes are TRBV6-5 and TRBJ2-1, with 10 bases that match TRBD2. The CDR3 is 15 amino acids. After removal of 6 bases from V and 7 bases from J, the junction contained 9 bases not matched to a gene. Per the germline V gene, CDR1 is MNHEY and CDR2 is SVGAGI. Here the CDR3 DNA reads TGTGCCAGCAGGGTTCTAGCGGGAGTAGTGAATGAGCAGTTCTTC. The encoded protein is CASRVLAGVVNEQFF.

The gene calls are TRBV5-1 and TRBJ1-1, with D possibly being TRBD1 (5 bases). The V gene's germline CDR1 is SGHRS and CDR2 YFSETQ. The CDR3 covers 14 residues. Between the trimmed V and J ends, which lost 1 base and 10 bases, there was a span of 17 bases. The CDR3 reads CASSLREHGGVAFF. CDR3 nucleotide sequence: TGCGCCAGCAGCTTGCGGGAGCACGGGGGTGTAGCTTTCTTT.

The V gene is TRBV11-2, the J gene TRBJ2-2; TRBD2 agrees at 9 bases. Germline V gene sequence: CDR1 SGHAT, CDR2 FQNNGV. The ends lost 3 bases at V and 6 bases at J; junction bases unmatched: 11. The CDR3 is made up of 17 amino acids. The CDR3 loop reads CASSFAGGRVTAGELFF. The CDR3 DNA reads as TGTGCCAGCAGCTTCGCTGGCGGGAGGGTAACCGCCGGGGAGCTGTTTTTT.

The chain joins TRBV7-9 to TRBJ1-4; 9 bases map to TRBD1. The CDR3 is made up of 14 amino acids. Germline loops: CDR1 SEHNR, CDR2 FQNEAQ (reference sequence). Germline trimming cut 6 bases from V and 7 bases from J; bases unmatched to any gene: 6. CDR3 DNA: TGTGCCAGCAGGACGGACAGGGGCCCTGAAAAACTGTTTTTT. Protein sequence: CASRTDRGPEKLFF.

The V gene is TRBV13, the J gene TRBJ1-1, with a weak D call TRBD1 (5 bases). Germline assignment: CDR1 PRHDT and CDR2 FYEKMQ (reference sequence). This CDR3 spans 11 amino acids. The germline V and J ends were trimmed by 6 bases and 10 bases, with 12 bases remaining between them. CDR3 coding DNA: TGTGCCAGCAGGTATACAGGATCAGCTTTCTTT. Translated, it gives CASRYTGSAFF. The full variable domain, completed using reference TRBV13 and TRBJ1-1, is AAGVIQSPRHLIKEKRETATLKCYPIPRHDTVYWYQQGPGQDPQFLISFYEKMQSDKGSIPDRFSAQQFSDYHSELNMSSLELGDSALYFCASRYTGSAFFGQGTRLTVV.

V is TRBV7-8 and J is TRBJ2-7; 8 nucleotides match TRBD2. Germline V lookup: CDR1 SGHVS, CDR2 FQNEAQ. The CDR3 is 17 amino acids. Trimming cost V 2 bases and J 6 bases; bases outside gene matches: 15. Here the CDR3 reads CASSLIASGSLRREQYF. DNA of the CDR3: TGTGCCAGCAGCTTAATTGCCAGCGGGAGCCTCCGGCGCGAGCAGTACTTC.

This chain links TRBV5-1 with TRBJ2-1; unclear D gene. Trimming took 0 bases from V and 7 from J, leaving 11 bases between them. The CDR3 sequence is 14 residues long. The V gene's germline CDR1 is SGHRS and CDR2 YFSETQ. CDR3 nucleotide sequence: TGCGCCAGCAGCTTGGTATCGTGGGGAAATGAGCAGTTCTTC. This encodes CASSLVSWGNEQFF.

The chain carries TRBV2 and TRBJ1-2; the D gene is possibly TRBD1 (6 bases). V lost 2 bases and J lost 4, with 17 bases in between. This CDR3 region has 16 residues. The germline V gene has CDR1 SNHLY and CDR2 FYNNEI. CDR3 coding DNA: TGTGCCAGCAGTGAATGGGGACAAGGGCCAGGCTATGGCTACACCTTC. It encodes CASSEWGQGPGYGYTF.

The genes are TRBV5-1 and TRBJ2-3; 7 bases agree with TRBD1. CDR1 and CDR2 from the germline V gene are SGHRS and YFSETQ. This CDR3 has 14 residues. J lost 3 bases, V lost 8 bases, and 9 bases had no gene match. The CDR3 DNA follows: TGCGCCAGTACAGACAGGGTGGGAACAGATACGCAGTATTTT. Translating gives CASTDRVGTDTQYF.

CDR3 loop: CASSIAGLPETQYF. CDR3 DNA: TGTGCCAGTAGTATTGCGGGACTCCCAGAGACCCAGTACTTC. The gene calls are TRBV19 and TRBJ2-5; D is perhaps TRBD2 (6 bases). The V end was cut by 3 bases, the J end by 4 bases, with 12 bases between. This CDR3 region has 14 residues. Germline-derived CDR1 and CDR2 are LNHDA and SQIVND (reference sequence).

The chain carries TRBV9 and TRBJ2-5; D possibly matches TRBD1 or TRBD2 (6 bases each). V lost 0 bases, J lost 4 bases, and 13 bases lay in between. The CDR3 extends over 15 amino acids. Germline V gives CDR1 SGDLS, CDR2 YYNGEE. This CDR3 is CASSVVGGTGETQYF. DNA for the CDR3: TGTGCCAGCAGCGTAGTAGGGGGGACGGGAGAGACCCAGTACTTC.

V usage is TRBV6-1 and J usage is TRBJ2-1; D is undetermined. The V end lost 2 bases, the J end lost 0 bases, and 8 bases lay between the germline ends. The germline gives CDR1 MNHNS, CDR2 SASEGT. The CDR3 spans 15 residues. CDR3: CASSEIKASYNEQFF. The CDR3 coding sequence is TGTGCCAGCAGTGAAATAAAGGCCTCCTACAATGAGCAGTTCTTC.